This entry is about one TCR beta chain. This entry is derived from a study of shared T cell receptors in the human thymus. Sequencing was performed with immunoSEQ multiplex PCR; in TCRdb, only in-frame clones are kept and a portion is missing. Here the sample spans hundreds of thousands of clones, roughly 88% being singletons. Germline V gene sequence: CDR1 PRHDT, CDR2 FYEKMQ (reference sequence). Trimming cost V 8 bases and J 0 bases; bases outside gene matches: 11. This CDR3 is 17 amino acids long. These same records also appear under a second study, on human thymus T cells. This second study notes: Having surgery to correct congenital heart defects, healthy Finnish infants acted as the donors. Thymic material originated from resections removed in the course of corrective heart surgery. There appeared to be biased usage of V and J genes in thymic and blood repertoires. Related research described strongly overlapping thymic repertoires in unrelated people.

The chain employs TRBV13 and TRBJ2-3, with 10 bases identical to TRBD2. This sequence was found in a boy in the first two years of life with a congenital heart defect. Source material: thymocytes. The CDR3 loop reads CASEITSGTTSTDTQYF. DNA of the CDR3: TGTGCCAGCGAAATCACTAGCGGGACTACTAGCACAGATACGCAGTATTTT.